This TCR beta chain comes out of a study of blood T cell repertoires in COVID-19. Whole-study context: The study drew acute and convalescent COVID-19 samples from the United States, Italy and Spain.

Source study methods: It was from reference gene primer amplification that nucleated cell counts were estimated. Produced via immunoSEQ multiplex PCR; TCRdb's table is partial and in-frame only. V, J and clone size were drawn from that table, and D and trimming were deduced from the DNA. The sample has 25,000 to 35,000 clones; roughly 87% are singletons. V shed 9 bases and J shed 0 bases, with 8 bases lying between them. CDR1 and CDR2 from the germline V gene are MNHEY and SVGAGI. The length of the CDR3 is 13 residues. The sequence was obtained from a human donor in a cohort sampled during active COVID-19. The chain links TRBV6-5 to TRBJ2-2; possibly TRBD1 for D (5 bases). The sample comprised peripheral blood. CDR3 nucleotides: TGTGCCAGTAGGGGTGCGAACACCGGGGAGCTGTTTTTT. The encoded protein is CASRGANTGELFF.